This is a list of T cell receptor beta chains from one sample in a study of early T cells in non-severe SARS-CoV-2 infection. TCRdb analysed the 5' RACE reads with MiXCR anew, one entry per CDR3 protein. The sample has approximately 69,000 distinct CDR3 sequences, 12% seen once. The material sequenced was whole blood. The receptors derive from an adult who was a healthcare worker with PCR-confirmed SARS-CoV-2 infection or an uninfected control (not recorded which). The CDR3 runs from the conserved cysteine through the conserved F or W. The order of the fields is clone size, V gene, J gene, D gene, CDR3 DNA, CDR3 protein. A D gene is named only where the DNA matches it firmly. Size tells how often a clone was seen (once, few, many) or the class of an expanded clone, and some rows leave it out.

abundance: -; v_gene: TRBV5-1; j_gene: TRBJ2-3; d_gene: TRBD2; CDR3nt: TGCGCCAACAGCACTAGCGGGAGCCCCACAGATACGCAGTATTTT; CDR3aa: CANSTSGSPTDTQYF
abundance: many; v_gene: TRBV20-1; j_gene: TRBJ2-5; d_gene: TRBD1; CDR3nt: TGCAGTGCTAGTCTAGGACAGGGAGACTTTGGGGCCCAGTACTTC; CDR3aa: CSASLGQGDFGAQYF
abundance: few; v_gene: TRBV7-3; j_gene: TRBJ2-1; d_gene: -; CDR3nt: TGTGCCAGCAGCTTACAGCGCGGAGGGGGTGAGCAGTTCTTC; CDR3aa: CASSLQRGGGEQFF
abundance: many; v_gene: TRBV10-3; j_gene: TRBJ1-5; d_gene: TRBD1; CDR3nt: TGTGCCATCAGTGGGGGACAGGGATGGAATCAGCCCCAGCATTTT; CDR3aa: CAISGGQGWNQPQHF
abundance: -; v_gene: TRBV2; j_gene: TRBJ2-1; d_gene: TRBD2; CDR3nt: TGTGCCAGCAGGAAGGGACTAGCGGGAGATGAGCAGTTCTTC; CDR3aa: CASRKGLAGDEQFF
abundance: many; v_gene: TRBV30; j_gene: TRBJ2-5; d_gene: TRBD2; CDR3nt: TGTGCCTGGAACGGTAGCGGGAGAAGCGGGGAGACCCAGTACTTC; CDR3aa: CAWNGSGRSGETQYF
abundance: many; v_gene: TRBV4-2; j_gene: TRBJ1-2; d_gene: TRBD1; CDR3nt: TGTGCCAGCAGCCAAGGGGACAGGGTTGGCTATGGCTACACCTTC; CDR3aa: CASSQGDRVGYGYTF
abundance: many; v_gene: TRBV27; j_gene: TRBJ2-1; d_gene: TRBD2; CDR3nt: TGTGCCAGCAGTTTATGGACTAGCGGGAGAGAAGAGCAGTTCTTC; CDR3aa: CASSLWTSGREEQFF
abundance: many; v_gene: TRBV28; j_gene: TRBJ2-7; d_gene: TRBD1; CDR3nt: TGTGCCAGCAGTGTCACCGGGACAGGGGTCTACGAGCAGTACTTC; CDR3aa: CASSVTGTGVYEQYF
abundance: -; v_gene: TRBV28; j_gene: TRBJ2-7; d_gene: TRBD1; CDR3nt: TGTGCCAGCAGTTCAGGGGGCGAGAGCTCCTACGAGCAGTACTTC; CDR3aa: CASSSGGESSYEQYF
abundance: -; v_gene: TRBV20-1; j_gene: TRBJ2-1; d_gene: -; CDR3nt: TGCAGTGCTCCGGACGCCCGGCGGTACAATGAGCAGTTCTTC; CDR3aa: CSAPDARRYNEQFF
abundance: many; v_gene: TRBV19; j_gene: TRBJ1-4; d_gene: -; CDR3nt: TGTGCCAGTAGACAGACTTGGCCGGATGAAAAACTGTTTTTT; CDR3aa: CASRQTWPDEKLFF
abundance: many; v_gene: TRBV27; j_gene: TRBJ1-2; d_gene: TRBD1; CDR3nt: TGTGCCACCCGGGACAGGGTTTTGAATGGCTACACCTTC; CDR3aa: CATRDRVLNGYTF
abundance: many; v_gene: TRBV15; j_gene: TRBJ2-6; d_gene: -; CDR3nt: TGTGCCACCAGCGCAACGTTGGGACTGCCCTCTGGGGCCAACGTCCTGACTTTC; CDR3aa: CATSATLGLPSGANVLTF
abundance: few; v_gene: TRBV7-3; j_gene: TRBJ2-3; d_gene: -; CDR3nt: TGTGCCAGCAGCTTAGGGTCCAATCTGGATACGCAGTATTTT; CDR3aa: CASSLGSNLDTQYF
abundance: many; v_gene: TRBV3-1; j_gene: TRBJ2-1; d_gene: -; CDR3nt: TGTGCCAGCAGCCAAGTCCAACAGGAGCAGTTCTTC; CDR3aa: CASSQVQQEQFF
abundance: few; v_gene: TRBV3-1; j_gene: TRBJ2-1; d_gene: -; CDR3nt: TGTGCCAGCAGCCAACTCCCCAATGAGCAGTTCTTC; CDR3aa: CASSQLPNEQFF
abundance: many; v_gene: TRBV10-2; j_gene: TRBJ1-6; d_gene: -; CDR3nt: TGCGCCAGCAGTGAGTCGACCCCCAGCGCCCTCCACTTT; CDR3aa: CASSESTPSALHF
abundance: many; v_gene: TRBV30; j_gene: TRBJ2-1; d_gene: TRBD1; CDR3nt: TGTGCCTGGAGAACCGGGACAGGGGGCATCTTGGATGAGCAGTTCTTC; CDR3aa: CAWRTGTGGILDEQFF
abundance: -; v_gene: TRBV18; j_gene: TRBJ2-3; d_gene: -; CDR3nt: TGTGCCAGCTCACAGCGGACCAATATCTTAGATACGCAGTATTTT; CDR3aa: CASSQRTNILDTQYF
abundance: many; v_gene: TRBV28; j_gene: TRBJ2-7; d_gene: -; CDR3nt: TGTGCCAGCTACGCCTCTAGCATTTTCCCCTACGAGCAGTACTTC; CDR3aa: CASYASSIFPYEQYF
abundance: many; v_gene: TRBV7-9; j_gene: TRBJ2-3; d_gene: -; CDR3nt: TGTGCCACCCAGGTTGGAGTGAGCACAGATACGCAGTATTTT; CDR3aa: CATQVGVSTDTQYF
abundance: many; v_gene: TRBV28; j_gene: TRBJ2-7; d_gene: -; CDR3nt: TGTGCCAGCAGTTCCCACCCCCCCGACGAGCAGTACTTC; CDR3aa: CASSSHPPDEQYF
abundance: few; v_gene: TRBV18; j_gene: TRBJ1-2; d_gene: -; CDR3nt: TGTGCCAGCTCAATCGGCGCTGGGACCTATGGCTACACCTTC; CDR3aa: CASSIGAGTYGYTF
abundance: -; v_gene: TRBV3-1; j_gene: TRBJ1-1; d_gene: -; CDR3nt: TGTGCCAGCAGCCCCCGGACTACCCCGGGCACTGAAGCTTTCTTT; CDR3aa: CASSPRTTPGTEAFF
abundance: many; v_gene: TRBV11-2; j_gene: TRBJ2-1; d_gene: -; CDR3nt: TGTGCCAGCAGCCGGGACTGGACTACATATGAGCAGTTCTTC; CDR3aa: CASSRDWTTYEQFF
abundance: few; v_gene: TRBV7-3; j_gene: TRBJ1-6; d_gene: TRBD1; CDR3nt: TGTGCCAGCAGCCGACTGGGACAGAACAATTCACCCCTCCACTTT; CDR3aa: CASSRLGQNNSPLHF
abundance: many; v_gene: TRBV20-1; j_gene: TRBJ2-7; d_gene: TRBD2; CDR3nt: TGCAGTGCTCAGCTAGCGGGAGTTACTTACGAGCAGTACTTC; CDR3aa: CSAQLAGVTYEQYF
abundance: -; v_gene: TRBV10-3; j_gene: TRBJ2-7; d_gene: -; CDR3nt: TGTGCCATCACCGAGGGGGAATCCTACGAGCAGTACTTC; CDR3aa: CAITEGESYEQYF
abundance: many; v_gene: TRBV7-3; j_gene: TRBJ1-1; d_gene: TRBD1; CDR3nt: TGTGCCAGCAGCTTAGGGACAGGGGGGAGCACTGAAGCTTTCTTT; CDR3aa: CASSLGTGGSTEAFF
abundance: -; v_gene: TRBV2; j_gene: TRBJ2-7; d_gene: -; CDR3nt: TGTGCCACGAAGGTTTCCGGCCTGTCCTACGAGCAGTACTTC; CDR3aa: CATKVSGLSYEQYF
abundance: few; v_gene: TRBV9; j_gene: TRBJ2-7; d_gene: -; CDR3nt: TGTGCCAGCAGCCCTTCAGGGGAATCCGGCTCCTACGAGCAGTACTTC; CDR3aa: CASSPSGESGSYEQYF